This passage covers 4 T cell receptor beta chains from one sample sequenced in a study of metastatic and nonmetastatic thyroid tumors. TCRdb re-processed the PCR reads through MiXCR. The table has under 55,000 clones, roughly 18% seen once. Thyroid surgery was performed in patients who had received no treatment beforehand. Sample: blood. These receptors were obtained from a female donor with papillary thyroid cancer or a benign thyroid nodule (not recorded which). Some clones in this sample may be carry-over from other donors' samples.

In its sample, this clone was seen many times. This chain uses TRBV13 with TRBJ2-1; 13 bases are a match to TRBD2. The CDR3 contains 19 residues. The V and J ends lost 4 bases and 1 base, in that order; junction bases with no gene match: 10. Per germline, CDR1 PRHDT and CDR2 FYEKMQ (reference sequence). CDR3 residues: CASSSRTSGSPASYNEQFF. CDR3 bases: TGTGCCAGCAGCTCTAGGACTAGCGGGAGTCCGGCATCCTACAATGAGCAGTTCTTC.

This clone was seen ten or more times. This chain links TRBV27 with TRBJ1-4, with 7 positions matching TRBD1. The CDR3 covers 14 residues. J was trimmed by 7 bases and V by 5 bases; bases with no gene match: 7. Germline assignment: CDR1 MNHEY and CDR2 SMNVEV (reference sequence). CDR3 sequence reads: CASSPPGQFEKLFF. CDR3 in DNA: TGTGCCAGCAGTCCGCCGGGACAGTTTGAAAAACTGTTTTTT.

The chain recombines TRBV7-8 with TRBJ2-7, with D perhaps matching TRBD1 (5 bases). The CDR3 is 12 amino acids. V lost 7 bases to trimming and J lost 6 bases, with 13 bases between them. Germline values: CDR1 SGHVS, CDR2 FQNEAQ. In nucleotides, the CDR3 is TGTGCCAGCATCATGACAGTAGTCGAGCAGTACTTC. It yields the protein CASIMTVVEQYF. The complete variable domain, with remaining parts taken from reference TRBV7-8 and TRBJ2-7, reads GAGVSQSPRYKVAKRGQDVALRCDPISGHVSLFWYQQALGQGPEFLTYFQNEAQLDKSGLPSDRFFAERPEGSVSTLKIQRTQQEDSAVYLCASIMTVVEQYFGPGTRLTVT.

The table lists this clone with a few counts. An end of the junction does not agree with germline; a read error may underlie this. The chain couples TRBV27 to TRBJ2-7, with 7 bases identical to TRBD2. Germline CDR1 reads MNHEY; CDR2 reads SMNVEV (reference sequence). CDR3 length equals 16 residues. This CDR3 reads CANILSGTIGTYEHYF. The CDR3 DNA sequence: TGTGCCAACATTTTATCAGGGACTATCGGAACCTACGAGCATTACTTC.